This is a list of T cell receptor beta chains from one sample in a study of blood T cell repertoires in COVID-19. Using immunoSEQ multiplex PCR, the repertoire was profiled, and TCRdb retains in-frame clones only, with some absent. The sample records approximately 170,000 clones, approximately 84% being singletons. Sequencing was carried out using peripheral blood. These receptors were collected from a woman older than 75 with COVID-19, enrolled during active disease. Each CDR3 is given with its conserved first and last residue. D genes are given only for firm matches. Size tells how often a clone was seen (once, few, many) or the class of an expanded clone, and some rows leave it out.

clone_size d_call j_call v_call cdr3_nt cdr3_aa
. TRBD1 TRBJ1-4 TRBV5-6 TGTGCCAGCAGTCGGGGACAGCCTAATGAAAAACTGTTTTTT CASSRGQPNEKLFF
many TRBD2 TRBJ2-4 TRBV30 TGTGCCTGGAGGCTAGCGGGAGCCAAAAACATTCAGTACTTC CAWRLAGAKNIQYF
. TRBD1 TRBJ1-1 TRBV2 TGTGCCAGCAGTGGACAGGGAGGAAACACTGAAGCTTTCTTT CASSGQGGNTEAFF
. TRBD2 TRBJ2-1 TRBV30 TGTGCCTGGAGATCGCGGGAGGGCCCTAGCTACAATGAGCAGTTCTTC CAWRSREGPSYNEQFF
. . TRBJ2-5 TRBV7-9 TGTGCCAGCAGCTTGGGGCAGGAAATGTACCAAGAGACCCAGTACTTC CASSLGQEMYQETQYF
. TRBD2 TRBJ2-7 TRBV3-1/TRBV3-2 TGTGCCAGCAGCGACCCCGGACTAGCGGGATACGAGCAGTACTTC CASSDPGLAGYEQYF
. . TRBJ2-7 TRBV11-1 TGTGCCAGCAGCCCTCAACGCTACTACGAGCAGTACTTC CASSPQRYYEQYF
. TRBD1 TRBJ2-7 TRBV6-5 TGTGCCAGCAGTACGGGACAGCGGTACGAGCAGTACTTC CASSTGQRYEQYF
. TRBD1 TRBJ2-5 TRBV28 TGTGCCAGCACCTTAGAAAAACAGGGGGCAGGAGAGACCCAGTACTTC CASTLEKQGAGETQYF
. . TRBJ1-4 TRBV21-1 TGTGCCAGCAGCAAAGAAGAGGGGGCGGAGGAAAAACTGTTTTTT CASSKEEGAEEKLFF
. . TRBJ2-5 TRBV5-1 TGCGCCAGCAGCTTTAGTAGCGGATCCCAAGAGACCCAGTACTTC CASSFSSGSQETQYF
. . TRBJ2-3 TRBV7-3 TGTGCCAGCAGCCCGGCGGACAATACGCAGTATTTT CASSPADNTQYF
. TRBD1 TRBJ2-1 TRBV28 TGTGCCAGCAGTTTTCTCCGAGGGACAGGGACCTACAATGAGCAGTTCTTC CASSFLRGTGTYNEQFF
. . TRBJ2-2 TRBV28 TGTGCCAGCGTGATTGGGGGCTCGGGCACCGGGGAGCTGTTTTTT CASVIGGSGTGELFF
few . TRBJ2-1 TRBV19 TGTGCCACCCAACGAGGGACTGCCTCCTACAATGAGCAGTTCTTC CATQRGTASYNEQFF
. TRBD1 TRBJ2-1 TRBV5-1 TGCGCCAGCAGCCGGGACAGGGGGTACAATGAGCAGTTCTTC CASSRDRGYNEQFF
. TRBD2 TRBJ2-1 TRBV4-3 TGCGCCAGCAGCCGAATAGGACTAGCGGGGGAGTCACATGAGCAGTTCTTC CASSRIGLAGESHEQFF
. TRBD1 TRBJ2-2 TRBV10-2 TGCGCCAGCACGGGACAGGGAATAACCGGGGAGCTGTTTTTT CASTGQGITGELFF
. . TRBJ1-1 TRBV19 TGTGCCAGTAGTATAGGACAATCTAACACTGAAGCTTTCTTT CASSIGQSNTEAFF
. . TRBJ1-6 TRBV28 TGTGCCAGCAGTTCTCCCGACAGCCTCTCCTATAATTCACCCCTCCACTTT CASSSPDSLSYNSPLHF
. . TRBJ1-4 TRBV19 TGTGCCAGTCTGGGCTGGAAGGAAAAACTGTTTTTT CASLGWKEKLFF
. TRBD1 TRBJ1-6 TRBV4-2 TGTGCCAGCAGCCAAGACACACAGGGGGGCAATTCACCCCTCCACTTT CASSQDTQGGNSPLHF
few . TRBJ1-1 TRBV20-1 TGCAGTGCTAGACAGGGAACTGAAGCTTTCTTT CSARQGTEAFF
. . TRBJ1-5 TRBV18 TGTGCCAGCTCATCAGATACAGGGTTCAATCAGCCCCAGCATTTT CASSSDTGFNQPQHF
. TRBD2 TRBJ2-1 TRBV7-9 TGTGCCAGCAGCGGTCCGCCGGGACTAGCGTGGAACAATGAGCAGTTCTTC CASSGPPGLAWNNEQFF
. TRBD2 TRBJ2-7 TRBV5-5 TGTGCCAGCAGCTTTTATCCTAGCGGAACCTCCTACGAGCAGTACTTC CASSFYPSGTSYEQYF
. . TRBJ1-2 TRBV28 TGTGCCAGCAGTTTAACGGGACATATATCTGGCTACACCTTC CASSLTGHISGYTF
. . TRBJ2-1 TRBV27 TGTGCCAGCAGTTTATTCGGTAGCTCCTACAATGAGCAGTTCTTC CASSLFGSSYNEQFF
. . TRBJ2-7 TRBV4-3 TGCGCCAGCAGCCAAGAGGTGTCTAGCCGTTCCTACGAGCAGTACTTC CASSQEVSSRSYEQYF